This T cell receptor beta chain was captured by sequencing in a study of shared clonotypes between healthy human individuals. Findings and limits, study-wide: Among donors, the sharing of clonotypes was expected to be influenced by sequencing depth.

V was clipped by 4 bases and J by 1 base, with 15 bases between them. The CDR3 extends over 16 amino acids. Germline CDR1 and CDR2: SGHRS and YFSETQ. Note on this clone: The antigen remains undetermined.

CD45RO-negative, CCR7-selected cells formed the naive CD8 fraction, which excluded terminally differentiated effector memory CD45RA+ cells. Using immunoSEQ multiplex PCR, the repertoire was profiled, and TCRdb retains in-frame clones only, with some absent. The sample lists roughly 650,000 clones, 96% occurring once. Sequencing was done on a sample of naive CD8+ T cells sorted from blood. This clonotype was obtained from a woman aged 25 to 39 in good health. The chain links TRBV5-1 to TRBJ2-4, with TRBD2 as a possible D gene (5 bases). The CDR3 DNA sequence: TGCGCCAGCAGCCAGTGGGGAGATGGGGCCAAAAACATTCAGTACTTC. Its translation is CASSQWGDGAKNIQYF.